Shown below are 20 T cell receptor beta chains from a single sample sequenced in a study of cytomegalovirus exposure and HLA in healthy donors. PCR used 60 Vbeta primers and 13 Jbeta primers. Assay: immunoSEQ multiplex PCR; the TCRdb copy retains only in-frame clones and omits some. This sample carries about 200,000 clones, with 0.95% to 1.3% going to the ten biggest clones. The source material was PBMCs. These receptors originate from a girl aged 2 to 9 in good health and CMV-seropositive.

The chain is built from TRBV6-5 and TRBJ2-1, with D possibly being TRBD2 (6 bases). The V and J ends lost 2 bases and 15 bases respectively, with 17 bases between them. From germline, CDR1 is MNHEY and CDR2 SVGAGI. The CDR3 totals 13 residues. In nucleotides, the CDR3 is TGTGCCAGCAGTTACGATTCTAGCGTACCGCCGTTCTTC. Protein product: CASSYDSSVPPFF.

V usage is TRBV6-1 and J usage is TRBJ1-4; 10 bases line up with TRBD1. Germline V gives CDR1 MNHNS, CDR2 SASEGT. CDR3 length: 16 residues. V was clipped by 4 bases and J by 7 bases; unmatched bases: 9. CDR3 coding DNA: TGTGCCAGCAGTGGGGCCTTAGACAGGGGGCGTGAAAAACTGTTTTTT. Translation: CASSGALDRGREKLFF.

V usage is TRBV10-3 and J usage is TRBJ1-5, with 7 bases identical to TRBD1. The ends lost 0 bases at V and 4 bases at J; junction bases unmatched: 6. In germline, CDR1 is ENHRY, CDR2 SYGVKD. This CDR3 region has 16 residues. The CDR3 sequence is CAISESGQDLNQPQHF. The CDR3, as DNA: TGTGCCATCAGTGAGTCAGGACAGGATCTAAATCAGCCCCAGCATTTT.

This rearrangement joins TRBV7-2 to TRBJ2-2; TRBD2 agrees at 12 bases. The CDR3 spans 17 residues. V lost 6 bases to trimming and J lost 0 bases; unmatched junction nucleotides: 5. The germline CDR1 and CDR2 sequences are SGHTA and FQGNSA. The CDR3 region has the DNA TGTGCCAGCAGGCCCCTAGCGGGAGGGCCGAACACCGGGGAGCTGTTTTTT. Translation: CASRPLAGGPNTGELFF.

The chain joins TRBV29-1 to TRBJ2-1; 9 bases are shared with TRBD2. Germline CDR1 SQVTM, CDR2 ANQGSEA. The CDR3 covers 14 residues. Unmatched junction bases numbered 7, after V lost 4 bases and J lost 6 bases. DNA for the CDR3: TGCAGCGTTGGGCCGACTAGCGGAAGCAATGAGCAGTTCTTC. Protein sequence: CSVGPTSGSNEQFF.

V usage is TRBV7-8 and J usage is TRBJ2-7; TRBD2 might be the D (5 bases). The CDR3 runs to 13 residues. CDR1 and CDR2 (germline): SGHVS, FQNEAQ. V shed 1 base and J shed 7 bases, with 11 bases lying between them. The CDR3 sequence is CASSLVGAREQYF. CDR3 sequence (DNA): TGTGCCAGCAGCTTAGTGGGAGCGAGGGAGCAGTACTTC.

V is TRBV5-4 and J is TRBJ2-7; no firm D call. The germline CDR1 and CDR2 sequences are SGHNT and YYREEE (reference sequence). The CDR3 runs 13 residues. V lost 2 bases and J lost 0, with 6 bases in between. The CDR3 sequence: CASSLEVSYEQYF. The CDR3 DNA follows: TGTGCCAGCAGCTTAGAGGTCTCCTACGAGCAGTACTTC.

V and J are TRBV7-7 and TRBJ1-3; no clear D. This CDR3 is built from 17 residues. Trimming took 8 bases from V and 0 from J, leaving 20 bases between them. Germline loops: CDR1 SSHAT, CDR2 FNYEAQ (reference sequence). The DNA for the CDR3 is TGTGCCAGCGATTCTTTCCCGTATAGCAGCTCTGGAAACACCATATATTTT. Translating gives CASDSFPYSSSGNTIYF.

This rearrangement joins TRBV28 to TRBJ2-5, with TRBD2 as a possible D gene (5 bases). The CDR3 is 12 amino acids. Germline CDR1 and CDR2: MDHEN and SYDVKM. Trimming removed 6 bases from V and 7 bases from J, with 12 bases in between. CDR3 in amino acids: CASRGAAGTQYF. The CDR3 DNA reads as TGTGCCAGCAGAGGAGCGGCGGGGACCCAGTACTTC.

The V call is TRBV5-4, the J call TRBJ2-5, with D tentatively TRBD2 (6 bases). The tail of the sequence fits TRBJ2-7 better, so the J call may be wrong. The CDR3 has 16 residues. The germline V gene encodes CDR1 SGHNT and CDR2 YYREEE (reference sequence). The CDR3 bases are TGTGCCAGCAGCTTGGCGCGGGGAGGCGCCTCCTACGAGCAGTACTTC. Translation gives CASSLARGGASYEQYF.

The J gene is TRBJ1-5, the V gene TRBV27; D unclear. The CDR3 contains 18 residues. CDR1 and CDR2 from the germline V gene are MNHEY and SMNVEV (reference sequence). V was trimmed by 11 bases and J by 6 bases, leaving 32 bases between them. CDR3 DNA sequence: TGTGCCCCCCGAACTGGACGGGTTCCTAGCCGACGGGTTCAGCCCCAGCATTTT. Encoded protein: CAPRTGRVPSRRVQPQHF.

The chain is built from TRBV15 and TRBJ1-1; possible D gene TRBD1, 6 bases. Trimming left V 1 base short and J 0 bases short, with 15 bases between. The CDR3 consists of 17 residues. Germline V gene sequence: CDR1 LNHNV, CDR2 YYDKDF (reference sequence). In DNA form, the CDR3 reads TGTGCCACCAGCAGAGGAACAGGGAAAGGAATGAACACTGAAGCTTTCTTT. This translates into CATSRGTGKGMNTEAFF.

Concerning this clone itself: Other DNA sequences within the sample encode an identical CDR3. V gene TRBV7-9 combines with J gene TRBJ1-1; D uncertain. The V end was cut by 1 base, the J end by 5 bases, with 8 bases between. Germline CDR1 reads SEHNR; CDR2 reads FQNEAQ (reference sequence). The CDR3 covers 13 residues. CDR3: CASSLGGRTEAFF. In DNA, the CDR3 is TGTGCCAGCAGCTTAGGAGGGAGGACTGAAGCTTTCTTT.

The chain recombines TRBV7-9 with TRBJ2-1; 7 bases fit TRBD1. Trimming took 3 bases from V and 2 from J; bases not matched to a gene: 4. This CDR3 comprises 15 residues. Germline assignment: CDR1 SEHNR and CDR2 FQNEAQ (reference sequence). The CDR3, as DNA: TGTGCCAGCAGCTTTTCGGGACAGACCTACAATGAGCAGTTCTTC. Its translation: CASSFSGQTYNEQFF. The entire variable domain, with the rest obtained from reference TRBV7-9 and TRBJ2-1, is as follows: DTGVSQNPRHKITKRGQNVTFRCDPISEHNRLYWYRQTLGQGPEFLTYFQNEAQLEKSRLLSDRFSAERPKGSFSTLEIQRTEQGDSAMYLCASSFSGQTYNEQFFGPGTRLTVL.

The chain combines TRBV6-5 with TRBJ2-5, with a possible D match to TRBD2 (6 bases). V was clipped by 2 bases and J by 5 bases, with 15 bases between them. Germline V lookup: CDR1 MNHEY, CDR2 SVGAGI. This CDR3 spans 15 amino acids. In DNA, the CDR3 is TGTGCCAGCAGTTACGCAACGGGAGTTTGGGAGACCCAGTACTTC. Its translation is CASSYATGVWETQYF.

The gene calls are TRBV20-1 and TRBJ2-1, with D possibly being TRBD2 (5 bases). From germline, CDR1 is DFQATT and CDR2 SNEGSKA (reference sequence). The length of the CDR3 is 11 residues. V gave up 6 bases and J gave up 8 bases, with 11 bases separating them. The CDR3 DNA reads TGCAGTGCAGACGGACTCTATGAGCAGTTCTTC. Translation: CSADGLYEQFF.

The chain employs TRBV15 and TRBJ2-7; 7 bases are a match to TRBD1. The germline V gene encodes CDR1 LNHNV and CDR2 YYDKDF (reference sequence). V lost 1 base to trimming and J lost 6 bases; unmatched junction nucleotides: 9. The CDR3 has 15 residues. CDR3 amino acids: CATSRAGTVPGEQYF. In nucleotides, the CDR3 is TGTGCCACCAGCAGAGCCGGGACAGTCCCTGGCGAGCAGTACTTC.

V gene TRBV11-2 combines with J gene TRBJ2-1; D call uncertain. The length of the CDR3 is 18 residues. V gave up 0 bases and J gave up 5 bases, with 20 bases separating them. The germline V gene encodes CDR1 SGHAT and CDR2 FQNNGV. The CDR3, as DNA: TGTGCCAGCAGCTTAGATCTTTTTTCGTGGCTAGGCCACAATGAGCAGTTCTTC. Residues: CASSLDLFSWLGHNEQFF.

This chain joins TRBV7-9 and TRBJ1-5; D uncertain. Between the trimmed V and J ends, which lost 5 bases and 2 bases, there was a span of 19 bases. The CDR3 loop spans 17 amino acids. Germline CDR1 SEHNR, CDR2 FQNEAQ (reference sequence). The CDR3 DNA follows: TGTGCCAGCAGCCAACACGAGTCGGGGATTGGCAATCAGCCCCAGCATTTT. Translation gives CASSQHESGIGNQPQHF. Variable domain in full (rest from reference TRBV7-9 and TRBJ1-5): DTGVSQNPRHKITKRGQNVTFRCDPISEHNRLYWYRQTLGQGPEFLTYFQNEAQLEKSRLLSDRFSAERPKGSFSTLEIQRTEQGDSAMYLCASSQHESGIGNQPQHFGDGTRLSIL.

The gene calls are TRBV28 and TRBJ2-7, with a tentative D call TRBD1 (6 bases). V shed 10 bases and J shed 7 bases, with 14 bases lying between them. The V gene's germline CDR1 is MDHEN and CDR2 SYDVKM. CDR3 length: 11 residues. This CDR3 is CAISGHLEQYF. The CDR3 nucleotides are TGTGCCATCTCGGGACACTTGGAGCAGTACTTC.